Each of the 8 T cell receptor beta chains below was sequenced from the same sample in a study of blood T cell repertoires in COVID-19. Assay: immunoSEQ multiplex PCR; the TCRdb copy retains only in-frame clones and omits some. The sample contains around 300,000 clones, 85% to 90% of which appear only once. The sample taken for sequencing was PBMCs or T cells enriched from blood (not recorded which). The receptors shown here come from a woman in her 30s who had recovered from COVID-19.

The chain is built from TRBV5-1 and TRBJ1-5; no definite D call. Looked up from germline, CDR1 is SGHRS and CDR2 is YFSETQ. This CDR3 is built from 14 residues. V gave up 5 bases and J gave up 8 bases, with 17 bases separating them. CDR3: CASSRGEGIEPQHF. The CDR3 bases are TGCGCCAGCAGTCGGGGTGAGGGAATTGAGCCCCAGCATTTT.

The rearrangement uses TRBV4-3 and TRBJ1-1, with D perhaps TRBD1 (5 bases). This CDR3 is 17 amino acids long. V lost 0 bases, J lost 8 bases, and 22 bases lay in between. Germline V gene data show CDR1 as LGHNA and CDR2 as YSLEER. CDR3 in amino acids: CASSQDPTGQGLGEAFF. CDR3 bases: TGCGCCAGCAGCCAAGATCCTACAGGCCAAGGTTTAGGAGAAGCTTTCTTT.

The V gene is TRBV18, the J gene TRBJ1-1; D gene uncertain. The V and J ends lost 4 bases and 2 bases respectively, with 17 bases between them. This CDR3 region has 16 residues. CDR1 and CDR2 from the germline V gene are KGHSH and LQKENI. CDR3 nucleotides: TGTGCCAGCTCACTCCGAAGTTCCAATCTAAACACTGAAGCTTTCTTT. The encoded protein is CASSLRSSNLNTEAFF.

The chain's CDR3 is CASRQYLKSTDTQYF. CDR3 DNA: TGTGCCAGCAGGCAATACTTAAAAAGCACAGATACGCAGTATTTT. The V gene is TRBV6-5, the J gene TRBJ2-3; no clear D gene. Trimming took 6 bases from V and 0 from J, leaving 13 bases between them. Germline V gene sequence: CDR1 MNHEY, CDR2 SVGAGI. This CDR3 comprises 15 residues.

The V gene is TRBV28, the J gene TRBJ1-6; TRBD1 might be the D (6 bases). Germline lookup yields CDR1 MDHEN and CDR2 SYDVKM. This CDR3 is built from 15 residues. Trimming stripped 5 bases from V and 10 bases from J, with 18 bases between. The CDR3 is CASSPPGGHGSPLHF. The CDR3, as DNA: TGTGCCAGCAGTCCCCCGGGGGGGCATGGATCACCCCTCCACTTT.

V is TRBV6-5 and J is TRBJ2-1; perhaps TRBD2 as D (6 bases). V was trimmed by 11 bases and J by 4 bases, leaving 18 bases between them. The CDR3 spans 14 residues. Looked up from germline, CDR1 is MNHEY and CDR2 is SVGAGI. The DNA of the CDR3 is TGTGCCGTAGGTGAGCGGGTAGGGTACAATGAGCAGTTCTTC. It yields the protein CAVGERVGYNEQFF.

The CDR3 region has the DNA TGTGCCAGCAGCCTCCGGTCTAGCGCTCTGTTCCCCCTCCACTTT. Amino acid sequence: CASSLRSSALFPLHF. This chain joins TRBV9 and TRBJ1-6, with unresolved D. Trimming pared 4 bases from V and 13 bases from J, leaving 21 bases between. The CDR3 is 15 amino acids. Germline values: CDR1 SGDLS, CDR2 YYNGEE. Filled out from reference TRBV9 and TRBJ1-6, the complete variable domain reads DSGVTQTPKHLITATGQRVTLRCSPRSGDLSVYWYQQSLDQGLQFLIQYYNGEERAKGNILERFSAQQFPDLHSELNLSSLELGDSALYFCASSLRSSALFPLHFGNGTRLTVT.

J is TRBJ1-1 and V is TRBV5-1, with 7 bases matching TRBD1. This CDR3 region has 15 residues. The germline V gene has CDR1 SGHRS and CDR2 YFSETQ. Losses at the gene ends were 4 bases for V and 0 bases for J; bases not matched to a gene: 6. The CDR3 DNA is TGCGCCAGCAGCGAAGGGACAGCTATGAACACTGAAGCTTTCTTT. Amino acid sequence: CASSEGTAMNTEAFF.